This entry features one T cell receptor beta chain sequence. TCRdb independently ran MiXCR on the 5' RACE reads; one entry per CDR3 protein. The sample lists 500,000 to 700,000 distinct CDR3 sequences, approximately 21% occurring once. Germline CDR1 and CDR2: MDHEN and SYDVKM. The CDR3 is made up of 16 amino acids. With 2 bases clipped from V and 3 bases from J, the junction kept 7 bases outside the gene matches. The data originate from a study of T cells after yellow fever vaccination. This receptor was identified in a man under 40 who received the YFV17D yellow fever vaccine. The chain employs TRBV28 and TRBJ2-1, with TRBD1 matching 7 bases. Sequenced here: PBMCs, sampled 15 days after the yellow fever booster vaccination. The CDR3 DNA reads TGTGCCAGCAGTTTAACGGGGACAGCCAACTACAATGAGCAGTTCTTC. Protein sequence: CASSLTGTANYNEQFF.